This TCR beta chain was documented in a study of control samples from healthy donors and cancer patients. TCRdb's table, derived via immunoSEQ multiplex PCR, lists solely in-frame clones and lacks some. Of over 100,000 clones detected, about 91% appear once; the ten largest clones hold 2.5%. Trimming shortened V by 1 base and J by 7 bases, and 16 bases separated the two germline ends. Germline V gives CDR1 SNHLY, CDR2 FYNNEI. CDR3 length: 15 amino acids. Source material: blood. The sequence was collected from a young woman in good health. V and J are TRBV2 and TRBJ1-1; TRBD1 is a possible D gene (5 bases). The CDR3 DNA is TGTGCCAGCAGTGAAGAAGCGGGGAGCGGGGGTGAAGCTTTCTTT. Translation: CASSEEAGSGGEAFF. Looking up the rest from reference TRBV2 and TRBJ1-1 gives the full variable domain: EPEVTQTPSHQVTQMGQEVILRCVPISNHLYFYWYRQILGQKVEFLVSFYNNEISEKSEIFDDQFSVERPDGSNFTLKIRSTKLEDSAMYFCASSEEAGSGGEAFFGQGTRLTVV.